These 10 T cell receptor beta chains share one sample of origin, sequenced in a study of chemoradiotherapy in HPV16-positive cancers. Profiled with immunoSEQ multiplex PCR; TCRdb holds only in-frame clones, not every one. The table records some 19,000 clones, 75% to 90% of them present only once. Sequenced material: blood, taken from a patient who underwent chemoradiotherapy. All receptors derive from a human donor with HPV-associated anogenital cancer.

As DNA, the CDR3 is TGTGCCAGTAAGGGTCTGTTTGGGACAGCCTTTGGAGACACTGAAGCTTTCTTT. It specifies CASKGLFGTAFGDTEAFF. V usage is TRBV19 and J usage is TRBJ1-1; 7 nucleotides agree with TRBD1. This CDR3 has 18 residues. The ends lost 7 bases at V and 3 bases at J; junction bases unmatched: 20. Per the germline V gene, CDR1 is LNHDA and CDR2 is SQIVND (reference sequence).

The V call is TRBV6-1, the J call TRBJ1-4, with TRBD1 matching over 9 bases. The germline CDR1 and CDR2 sequences are MNHNS and SASEGT. The ends lost 4 bases at V and 8 bases at J; junction bases unmatched: 5. The CDR3 loop spans 14 amino acids. The DNA for the CDR3 is TGTGCCAGCAGTGCACAGGGGGCAGGCGAAAAACTGTTTTTT. It is translated as CASSAQGAGEKLFF.

The chain recombines TRBV6-1 with TRBJ1-2; D is perhaps TRBD1 (5 bases). The ends were cut back, 2 bases at V and 4 bases at J, with 14 bases in the middle. This CDR3 spans 15 amino acids. Germline values: CDR1 MNHNS, CDR2 SASEGT. CDR3 region: CASSEWGLKTYGYTF. The DNA for the CDR3 is TGTGCCAGCAGTGAATGGGGACTCAAAACCTATGGCTACACCTTC.

The chain links TRBV5-4 to TRBJ2-3; 7 positions agree with TRBD2. Germline loops: CDR1 SGHNT, CDR2 YYREEE (reference sequence). V shed 0 bases and J 1 base; nucleotides not matched to a gene: 14. This CDR3 contains 19 residues. The CDR3 sequence: CASSLGSTVSGGRTDTQYF. CDR3 nucleotide sequence: TGTGCCAGCAGCTTGGGGAGTACCGTCTCGGGAGGACGCACAGATACGCAGTATTTT.

The V and J genes are TRBV29-1 and TRBJ1-5; the D is unclear. This CDR3 region has 11 residues. The V end was cut by 4 bases, the J end by 6 bases, with 7 bases between. From germline, CDR1 is SQVTM and CDR2 ANQGSEA. CDR3: CSVGATQPQHF. Written as DNA, the CDR3 is TGCAGCGTTGGGGCTACTCAGCCCCAGCATTTT.

This rearrangement joins TRBV19 to TRBJ2-1, with 12 nucleotides matching TRBD2. V was clipped by 5 bases and J by 0 bases; unmatched bases: 5. CDR3 length: 17 amino acids. Germline CDR1 reads LNHDA; CDR2 reads SQIVND (reference sequence). The CDR3 loop is CASSATSGRSSYNEQFF. The CDR3 bases are TGTGCCAGTAGTGCTACTAGCGGGAGGAGCTCCTACAATGAGCAGTTCTTC.

The CDR3 DNA reads as TGTGCCAGCAATCCCCGACAGGGCCTCCCCTACGAGCAGTACTTC. Translating it yields CASNPRQGLPYEQYF. The V and J genes are TRBV6-1 and TRBJ2-7, with TRBD1 identical over 7 bases. V shed 7 bases and J 2 bases; nucleotides not matched to a gene: 11. The CDR3 runs 15 residues. CDR1 and CDR2 from the germline V gene are MNHNS and SASEGT.

This clone appeared a few times. The chain combines TRBV6-1 with TRBJ2-7; 10 bases line up with TRBD2. The germline gives CDR1 MNHNS, CDR2 SASEGT. This CDR3 spans 16 amino acids. V was clipped by 4 bases and J by 1 base; unmatched bases: 7. The CDR3, as DNA: TGTGCCAGCAGTGGCCCCATAGCGGGGGGTTCCTACGAGCAGTACTTC. Translated, it gives CASSGPIAGGSYEQYF.

The CDR3 sequence is CASGGGPSSGYEQYF. DNA of the CDR3: TGTGCCAGCGGGGGAGGTCCTAGTAGTGGCTACGAGCAGTACTTC. The V call is TRBV27, the J call TRBJ2-7, with D perhaps matching TRBD2 (6 bases). This CDR3 is built from 15 residues. Germline lookup yields CDR1 MNHEY and CDR2 SMNVEV (reference sequence). V was trimmed by 8 bases and J by 3 bases, leaving 20 bases between them.

V usage is TRBV11-2 and J usage is TRBJ1-3; D may be TRBD1 (5 bases). V dropped 7 bases and J dropped 0 bases, with 13 bases sitting between them. The CDR3 contains 15 residues. Germline CDR1 reads SGHAT; CDR2 reads FQNNGV. The CDR3 sequence: CASTLGDFSGNTIYF. CDR3 nucleotides: TGTGCCAGCACCTTGGGGGACTTCTCTGGAAACACCATATATTTT.